This entry describes one TCR beta chain. What it binds is not known. Trimming removed 1 base from V and 3 bases from J, with 12 bases in between. Germline CDR1 reads LGHNA; CDR2 reads YNFKEQ. The CDR3 is 15 residues long. Clones were sequenced by immunoSEQ multiplex PCR, and TCRdb holds only the in-frame ones, with some missing. The table records 200,000 to 250,000 clones, roughly 74% of them present only once. This sample is drawn from a study of cytotoxic CD8 clonotypes in ibrutinib-treated CLL. About the research overall: The patients comprised about a dozen relapsed/refractory and about 16 treatment-naive cases, 17 to 18 IGHV unmutated. The authors obtained response samples at a median of around eleven months of treatment, range 6 to 36.

Findings and limits, study-wide: At progression, clonality fell back toward baseline after rising at ibrutinib response.

The TCR originated in a human donor with chronic lymphocytic leukemia. Sequenced here: PBMCs, sampled after 24 months of ibrutinib treatment. This chain uses TRBV4-2 with TRBJ2-5, with no clear D. The CDR3 protein is CASSQAWGNEETQYF. The CDR3 DNA sequence: TGTGCCAGCAGCCAAGCTTGGGGAAACGAAGAGACCCAGTACTTC.